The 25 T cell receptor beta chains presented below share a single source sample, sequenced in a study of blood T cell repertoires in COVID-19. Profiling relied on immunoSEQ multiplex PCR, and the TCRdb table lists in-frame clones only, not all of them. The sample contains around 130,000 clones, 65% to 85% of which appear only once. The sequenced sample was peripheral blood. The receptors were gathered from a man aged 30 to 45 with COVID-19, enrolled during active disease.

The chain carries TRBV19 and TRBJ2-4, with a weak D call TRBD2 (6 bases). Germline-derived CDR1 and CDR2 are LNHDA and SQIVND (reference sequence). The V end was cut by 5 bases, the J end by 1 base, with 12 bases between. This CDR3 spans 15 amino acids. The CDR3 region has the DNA TGTGCCAGTAGTCTTGGCGGGAATGCCAAAAACATTCAGTACTTC. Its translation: CASSLGGNAKNIQYF.

CDR3 in amino acids: CAWSLPAEQPQHF. The CDR3 coding sequence is TGTGCCTGGAGTTTGCCCGCAGAACAGCCCCAGCATTTT. The gene calls are TRBV30 and TRBJ1-5, with unresolved D. The CDR3 covers 13 residues. Germline lookup yields CDR1 GTSNPN and CDR2 SVGIG (reference sequence). The ends were cut back, 2 bases at V and 7 bases at J, with 12 bases in the middle.

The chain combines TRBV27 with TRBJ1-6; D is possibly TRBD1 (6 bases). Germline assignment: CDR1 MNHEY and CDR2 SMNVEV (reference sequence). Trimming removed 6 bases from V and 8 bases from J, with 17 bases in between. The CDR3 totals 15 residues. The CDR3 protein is CASRGYGTKDSPLHF. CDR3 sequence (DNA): TGTGCCAGCAGGGGGTATGGGACAAAGGATTCACCCCTCCACTTT.

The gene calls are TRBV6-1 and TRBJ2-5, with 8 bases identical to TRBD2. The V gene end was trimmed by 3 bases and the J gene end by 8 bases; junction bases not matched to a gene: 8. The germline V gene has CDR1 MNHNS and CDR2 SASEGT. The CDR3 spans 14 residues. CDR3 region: CASSDLAGPVTQYF. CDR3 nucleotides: TGTGCCAGCAGTGATCTAGCGGGTCCCGTTACCCAGTACTTC.

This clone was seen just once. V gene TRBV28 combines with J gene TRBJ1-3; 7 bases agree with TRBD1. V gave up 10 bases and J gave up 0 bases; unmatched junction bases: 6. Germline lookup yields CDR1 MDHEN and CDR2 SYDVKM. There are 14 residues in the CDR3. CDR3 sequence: CAIRGGTSGNTIYF. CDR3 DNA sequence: TGTGCCATCAGGGGGGGGACCTCTGGAAACACCATATATTTT. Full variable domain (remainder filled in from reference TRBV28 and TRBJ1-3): DVKVTQSSRYLVKRTGEKVFLECVQDMDHENMFWYRQDPGLGLRLIYFSYDVKMKEKGDIPEGYSVSREKKERFSLILESASTNQTSMYLCAIRGGTSGNTIYFGEGSWLTVV.

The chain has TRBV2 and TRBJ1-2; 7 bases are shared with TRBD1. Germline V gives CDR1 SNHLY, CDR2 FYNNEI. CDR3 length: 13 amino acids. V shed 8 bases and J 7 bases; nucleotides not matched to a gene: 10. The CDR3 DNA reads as TGTGCCAGCGCACGACAGGGCGCGGCTGGCTACACCTTC. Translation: CASARQGAAGYTF.

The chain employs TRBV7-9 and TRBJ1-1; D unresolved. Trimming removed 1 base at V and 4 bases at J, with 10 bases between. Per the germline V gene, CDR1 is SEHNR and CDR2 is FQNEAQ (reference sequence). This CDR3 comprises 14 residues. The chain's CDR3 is CASSLDPSGTEAFF. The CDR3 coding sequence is TGTGCCAGCAGCTTAGACCCATCGGGCACTGAAGCTTTCTTT.

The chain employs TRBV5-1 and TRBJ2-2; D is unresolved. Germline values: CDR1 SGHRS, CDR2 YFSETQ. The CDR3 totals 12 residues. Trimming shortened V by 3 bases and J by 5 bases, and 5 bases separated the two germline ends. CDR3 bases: TGCGCCAGCAGCTCCCAAACCGGGGAGCTGTTTTTT. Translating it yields CASSSQTGELFF.

This CDR3 reads CASTLTGRFPYEQYF. In DNA, the CDR3 is TGTGCCAGCACTCTAACGGGGAGGTTCCCCTACGAGCAGTACTTC. This chain connects TRBV7-9 to TRBJ2-7; D is possibly TRBD2 (6 bases). The germline CDR1 and CDR2 sequences are SEHNR and FQNEAQ (reference sequence). V was shortened by 7 bases and J by 2 bases, with 18 bases between the two germline ends. The CDR3 is 15 residues long.

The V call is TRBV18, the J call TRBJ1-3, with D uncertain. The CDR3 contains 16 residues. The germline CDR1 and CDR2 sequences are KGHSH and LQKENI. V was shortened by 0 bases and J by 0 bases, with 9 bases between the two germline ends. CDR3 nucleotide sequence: TGTGCCAGCTCACCACCGACTCGCGGCTCTGGAAACACCATATATTTT. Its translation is CASSPPTRGSGNTIYF.

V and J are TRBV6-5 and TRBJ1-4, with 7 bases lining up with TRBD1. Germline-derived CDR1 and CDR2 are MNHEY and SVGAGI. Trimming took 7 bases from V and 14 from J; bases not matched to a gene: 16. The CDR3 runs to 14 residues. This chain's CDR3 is CASTYEITGVDLFF. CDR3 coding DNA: TGTGCCAGCACCTACGAAATTACAGGGGTCGACCTGTTTTTT.

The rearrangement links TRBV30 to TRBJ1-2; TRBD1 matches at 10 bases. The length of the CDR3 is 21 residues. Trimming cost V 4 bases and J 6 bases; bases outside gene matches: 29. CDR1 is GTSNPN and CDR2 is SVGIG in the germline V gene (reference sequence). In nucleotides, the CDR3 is TGTGCCTGGACTAGATTGCAATGGGACAGGGGATCGGGTCAGAGGTCGGATGGCTACACCTTC. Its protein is CAWTRLQWDRGSGQRSDGYTF.

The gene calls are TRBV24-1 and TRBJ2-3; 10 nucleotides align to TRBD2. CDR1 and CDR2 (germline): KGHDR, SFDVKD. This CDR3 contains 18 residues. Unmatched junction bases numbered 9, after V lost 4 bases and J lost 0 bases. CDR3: CATSDDGLADTSTDTQYF. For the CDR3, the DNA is TGTGCCACCAGTGACGACGGACTAGCGGACACTAGCACAGATACGCAGTATTTT.

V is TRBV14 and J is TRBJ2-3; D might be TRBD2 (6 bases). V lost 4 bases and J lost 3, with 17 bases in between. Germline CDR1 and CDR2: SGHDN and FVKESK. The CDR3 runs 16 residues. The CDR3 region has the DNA TGTGCCAGCAGCCGCATTAGCGGCGGGATAACAGATACGCAGTATTTT. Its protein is CASSRISGGITDTQYF.

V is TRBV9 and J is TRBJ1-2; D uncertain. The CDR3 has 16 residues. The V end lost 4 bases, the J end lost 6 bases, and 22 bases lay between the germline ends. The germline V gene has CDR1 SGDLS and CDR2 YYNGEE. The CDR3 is CASSSDGSFNYDGYTF. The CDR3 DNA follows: TGTGCCAGCAGCTCAGATGGGAGTTTTAACTATGATGGCTACACCTTC.

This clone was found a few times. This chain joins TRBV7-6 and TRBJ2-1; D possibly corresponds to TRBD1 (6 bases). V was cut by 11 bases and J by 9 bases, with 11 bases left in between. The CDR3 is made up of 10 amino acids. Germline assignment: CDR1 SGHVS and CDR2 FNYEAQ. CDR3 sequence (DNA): TGTGCCCCAGGGGTATTTGAGCAGTTCTTC. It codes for CAPGVFEQFF.

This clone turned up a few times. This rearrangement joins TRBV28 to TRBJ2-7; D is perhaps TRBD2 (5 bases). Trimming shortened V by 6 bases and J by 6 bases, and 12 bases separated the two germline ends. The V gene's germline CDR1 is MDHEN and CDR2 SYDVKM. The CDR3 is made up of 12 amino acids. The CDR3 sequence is CASRREALEQYF. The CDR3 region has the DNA TGTGCCAGCAGGAGGGAAGCCCTCGAGCAGTACTTC.

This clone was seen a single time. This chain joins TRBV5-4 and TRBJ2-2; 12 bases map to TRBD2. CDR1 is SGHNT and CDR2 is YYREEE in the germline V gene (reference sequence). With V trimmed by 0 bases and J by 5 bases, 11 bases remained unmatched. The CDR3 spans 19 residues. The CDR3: CASSLALAGGPGGTGELFF. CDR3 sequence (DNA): TGTGCCAGCAGCTTGGCCCTAGCGGGAGGGCCAGGTGGGACCGGGGAGCTGTTTTTT.

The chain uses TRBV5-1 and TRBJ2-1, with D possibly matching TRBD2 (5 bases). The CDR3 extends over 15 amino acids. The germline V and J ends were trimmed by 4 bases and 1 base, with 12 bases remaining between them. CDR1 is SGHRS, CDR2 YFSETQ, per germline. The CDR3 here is CASSPGPGSYNEQFF. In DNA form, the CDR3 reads TGCGCCAGCAGCCCTGGACCGGGGTCCTACAATGAGCAGTTCTTC.

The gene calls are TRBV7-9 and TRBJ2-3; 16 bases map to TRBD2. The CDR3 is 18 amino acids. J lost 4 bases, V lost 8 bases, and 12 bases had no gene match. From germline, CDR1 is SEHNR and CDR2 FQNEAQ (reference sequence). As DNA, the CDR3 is TGTGCCAGCGGATGGCCCGGGACTAGCGGGAGGGTAGCAGATACGCAGTATTTT. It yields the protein CASGWPGTSGRVADTQYF.

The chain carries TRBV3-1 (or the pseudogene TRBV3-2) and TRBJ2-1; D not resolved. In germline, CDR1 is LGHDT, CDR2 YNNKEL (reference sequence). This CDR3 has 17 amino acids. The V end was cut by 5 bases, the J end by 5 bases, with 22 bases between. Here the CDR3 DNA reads TGTGCCAGCAGCAGGCAGCGTCCCATTTATTCCGACAATGAGCAGTTCTTC. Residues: CASSRQRPIYSDNEQFF.

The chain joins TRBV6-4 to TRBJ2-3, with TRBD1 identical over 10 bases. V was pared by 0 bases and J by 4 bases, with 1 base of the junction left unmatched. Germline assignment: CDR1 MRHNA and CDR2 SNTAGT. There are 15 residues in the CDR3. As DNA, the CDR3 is TGTGCCAGCAGTGACTCGACAGGGGGCGCAGATACGCAGTATTTT. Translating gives CASSDSTGGADTQYF.

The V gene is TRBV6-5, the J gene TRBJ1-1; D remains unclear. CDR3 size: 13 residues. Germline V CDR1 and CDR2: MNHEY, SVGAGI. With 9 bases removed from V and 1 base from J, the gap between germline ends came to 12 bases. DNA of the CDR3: TGTGCCAGTTCGAGGGTCTCGAACACTGAAGCTTTCTTT. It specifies CASSRVSNTEAFF.

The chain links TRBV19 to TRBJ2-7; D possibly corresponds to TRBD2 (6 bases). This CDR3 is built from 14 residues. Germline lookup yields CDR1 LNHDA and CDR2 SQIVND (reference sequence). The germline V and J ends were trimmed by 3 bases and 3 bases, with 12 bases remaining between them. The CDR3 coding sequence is TGTGCCAGTAGTATGGAGGGGTTGTACTACGAGCAGTACTTC. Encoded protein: CASSMEGLYYEQYF.

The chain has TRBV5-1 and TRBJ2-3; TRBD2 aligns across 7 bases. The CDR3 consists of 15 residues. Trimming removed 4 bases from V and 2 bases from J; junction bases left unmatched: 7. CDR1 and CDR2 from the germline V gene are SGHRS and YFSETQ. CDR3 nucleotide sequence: TGCGCCAGCAGCCTGTCTAGCGGCTACACAGATACGCAGTATTTT. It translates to CASSLSSGYTDTQYF. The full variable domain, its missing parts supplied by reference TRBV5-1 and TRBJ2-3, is KAGVTQTPRYLIKTRGQQVTLSCSPISGHRSVSWYQQTPGQGLQFLFEYFSETQRNKGNFPGRFSGRQFSNSRSEMNVSTLELGDSALYLCASSLSSGYTDTQYFGPGTRLTVL.